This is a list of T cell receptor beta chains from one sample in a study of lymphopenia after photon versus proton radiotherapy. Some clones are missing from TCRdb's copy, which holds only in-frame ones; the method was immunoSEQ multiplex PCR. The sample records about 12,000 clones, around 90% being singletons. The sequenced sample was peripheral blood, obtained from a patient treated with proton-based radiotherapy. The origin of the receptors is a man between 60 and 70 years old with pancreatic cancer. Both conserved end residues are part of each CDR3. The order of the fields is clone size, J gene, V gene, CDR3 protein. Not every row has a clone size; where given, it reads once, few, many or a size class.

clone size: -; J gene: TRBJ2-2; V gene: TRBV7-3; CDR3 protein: CASSLRAMNTGELFF
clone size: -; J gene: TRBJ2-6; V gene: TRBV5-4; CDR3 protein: CASSLDSSGANVLTF
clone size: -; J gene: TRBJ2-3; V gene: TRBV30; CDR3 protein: CAWKLAGTGTQYF
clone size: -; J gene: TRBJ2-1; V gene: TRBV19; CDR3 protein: CASSRDSQSSYNEQFF
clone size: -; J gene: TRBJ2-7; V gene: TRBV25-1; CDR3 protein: CASSAGQGIYEQYF
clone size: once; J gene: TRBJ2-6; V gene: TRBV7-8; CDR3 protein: CASSFGPENSGANVLTF
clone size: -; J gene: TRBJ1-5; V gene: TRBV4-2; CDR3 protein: CASSPQATGGNSNQPQHF
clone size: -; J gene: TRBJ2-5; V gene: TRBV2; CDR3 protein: CASSKDSALHQETQYF
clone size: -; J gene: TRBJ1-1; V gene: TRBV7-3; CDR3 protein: CASSPTRNTEAFF
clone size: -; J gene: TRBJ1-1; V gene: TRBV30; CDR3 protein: CAWNRRGNTEAFF
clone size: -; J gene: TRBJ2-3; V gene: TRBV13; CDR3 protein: CASSLRTSGSNTQYF
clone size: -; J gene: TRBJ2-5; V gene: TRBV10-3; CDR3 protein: CAISADEKTQYF
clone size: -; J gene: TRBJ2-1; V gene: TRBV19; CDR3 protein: CASSDRVSYNEQFF
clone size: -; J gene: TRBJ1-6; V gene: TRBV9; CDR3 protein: CASSVVPEGNSPLHF
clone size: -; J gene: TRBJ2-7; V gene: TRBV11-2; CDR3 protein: CASSRARTPLEQYF
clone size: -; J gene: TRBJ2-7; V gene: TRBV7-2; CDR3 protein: CASSLAPLLEQYF
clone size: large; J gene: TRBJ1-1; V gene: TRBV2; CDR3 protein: CASIGNTEAFF
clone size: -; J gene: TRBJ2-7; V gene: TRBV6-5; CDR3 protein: CASSSGRGSYEQYF
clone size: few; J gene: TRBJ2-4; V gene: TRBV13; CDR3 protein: CASSLSRELAKNIQYF
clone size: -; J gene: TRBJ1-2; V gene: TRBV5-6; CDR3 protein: CASSRRGVYGYTF
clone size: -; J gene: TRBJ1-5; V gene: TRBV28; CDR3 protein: CASSSSTGVVAQPQHF
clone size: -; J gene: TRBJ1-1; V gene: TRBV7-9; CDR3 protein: CASSSPGGQNTEAFF
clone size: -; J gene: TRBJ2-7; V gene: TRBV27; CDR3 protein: CASSRDRASYEQYF
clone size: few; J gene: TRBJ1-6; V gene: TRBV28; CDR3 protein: CASSLLGSGGSYNSPLHF
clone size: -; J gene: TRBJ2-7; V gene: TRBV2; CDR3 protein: CASSVRLGILVEQYF
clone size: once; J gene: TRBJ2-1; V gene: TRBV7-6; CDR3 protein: CASSLLGLGLGEQFF
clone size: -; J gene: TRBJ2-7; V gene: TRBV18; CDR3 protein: CASSPSSGGTTSYEQYF
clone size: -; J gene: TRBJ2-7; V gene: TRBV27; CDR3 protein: CASSLRGQHYEQYF
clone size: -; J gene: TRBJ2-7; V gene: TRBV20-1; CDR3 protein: CSASGENEQYF
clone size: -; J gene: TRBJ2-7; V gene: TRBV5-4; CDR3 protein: CASSPGLAGVLTYEQYF
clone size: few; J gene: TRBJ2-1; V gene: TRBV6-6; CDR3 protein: CATWTTNEQFF
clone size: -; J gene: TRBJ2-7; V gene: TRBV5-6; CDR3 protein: CASSGLVHYEQYF
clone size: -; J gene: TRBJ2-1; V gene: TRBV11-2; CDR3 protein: CASSLDGSGRGHEQFF
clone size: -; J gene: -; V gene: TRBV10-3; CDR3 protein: CAISESDLLISPEQYF
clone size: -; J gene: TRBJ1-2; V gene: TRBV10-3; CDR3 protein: CAISDRAYYGYTF
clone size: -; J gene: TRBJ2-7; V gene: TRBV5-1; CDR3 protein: CASRKEMGGYEQYF
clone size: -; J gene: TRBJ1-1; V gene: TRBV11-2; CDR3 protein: CASSLTGRPFF